The T cell receptor beta chain under discussion was sequenced for a study of blood T cells in healthy people across ages. Broader study findings: Using unsorted PBMCs precluded a conclusive naive versus antigen-experienced comparison. With age, beta diversity per million T cells declined roughly linearly, significantly by 30 to 50.

About this clonotype itself: Its target is not known.

PCR was performed a second time for roughly 7 to 11 cycles using a sample-barcoded 5' primer and a J-beta primer mix. Every cDNA molecule bore a tag from a template-switch adaptor containing 12 random nucleotides. TCRdb called the 5' RACE reads again in MiXCR, with one record for every CDR3 protein. The sample holds about 830,000 distinct CDR3 sequences, 55% to 65% seen once. This CDR3 region has 16 residues. In germline, CDR1 is MGHRA, CDR2 YSYEKL. Trimming took 0 bases from V and 3 from J; bases not matched to a gene: 5. V gene TRBV4-1 combines with J gene TRBJ2-3, with 8 bases fitting TRBD2. Specimen: blood. The sequence was obtained from a man aged 25-45 years in good health. This CDR3 is CASSQDQAGGTDTQYF. The CDR3 DNA follows: TGCGCCAGCAGCCAAGATCAGGCGGGGGGTACAGATACGCAGTATTTT.